This T cell receptor beta chain was sequenced in a study of shared clonotypes between healthy human individuals. Findings and limits, study-wide: Donor clonotype sharing was expected to depend on sequencing depth.

This CDR3 contains 16 residues. The V and J ends lost 5 bases and 4 bases, in that order; junction bases with no gene match: 8. The germline V gene encodes CDR1 MDHEN and CDR2 SYDVKM. Comments on this clone: Antigen: not known.

TCRdb keeps only in-frame clones here, not all; method: immunoSEQ multiplex PCR. The sample has about 710,000 clones, 73% seen once. The rearrangement links TRBV28 to TRBJ1-4; 9 bases line up with TRBD1. The sample consisted of memory CD4+ T cells sorted from blood. Subset described: CD45RA-negative fraction. This receptor was obtained from a woman between 25 and 40 years old in good health. DNA for the CDR3: TGTGCCAGCAGTAGGCTCTTGGGACAGGGTAATGAAAAACTGTTTTTT. It yields the protein CASSRLLGQGNEKLFF.